What follows are 5 T cell receptor beta chains derived from one specimen sequenced in a study of OX40 agonist ivuxolimab in advanced cancers. Sequencing used immunoSEQ multiplex PCR; TCRdb keeps in-frame clones, though not all of them. The sample consists of under 70,000 clones, 90% to 95% of them appearing once. The sample in question was CD4+ or CD8+ T cells sorted from blood, obtained in a trial of the OX40 agonist ivuxolimab. These receptors were obtained from an adult with an advanced solid tumor such as melanoma, head and neck, liver or kidney cancer.

The chain recombines TRBV2 with TRBJ1-4, with D possibly TRBD1 on 6 matching bases. The germline CDR1 and CDR2 sequences are SNHLY and FYNNEI. Trimming stripped 4 bases from V and 5 bases from J, with 14 bases between. The CDR3 covers 15 residues. CDR3 region: CASSGGPDRNEKLFF. The CDR3 DNA sequence: TGTGCCAGCAGTGGAGGTCCGGACAGAAATGAAAAACTGTTTTTT.

This sequence joins TRBV7-9 and TRBJ1-2, with unresolved D. Germline CDR1 and CDR2: SEHNR and FQNEAQ (reference sequence). V was trimmed by 5 bases and J by 3 bases, leaving 13 bases between them. The CDR3 spans 14 residues. DNA of the CDR3: TGTGCCAGCAGCCCGGACGGACTATACTATGGCTACACCTTC. It is translated as CASSPDGLYYGYTF.

The chain uses TRBV9 and TRBJ2-7; 8 bases align to TRBD1. The germline V gene has CDR1 SGDLS and CDR2 YYNGEE. Trimming took 4 bases from V and 3 from J; bases not matched to a gene: 12. The CDR3 spans 16 residues. CDR3 nucleotides: TGTGCCAGCAGCCTCACCGGGACAGGAACTGGCTACGAGCAGTACTTC. Amino acids: CASSLTGTGTGYEQYF.

The chain carries TRBV4-3 and TRBJ1-3, with D possibly matching TRBD1 (5 bases). This CDR3 comprises 22 residues. V gave up 4 bases and J gave up 3 bases, with 34 bases separating them. The V gene's germline CDR1 is LGHNA and CDR2 YSLEER. This chain's CDR3 is CASSRFLRDFREGARDGNTIYF. DNA of the CDR3: TGCGCCAGCAGCCGCTTCCTCCGGGATTTCAGGGAAGGGGCGAGAGATGGAAACACCATATATTTT.

The chain is built from TRBV13 and TRBJ2-5, with 7 nucleotides matching TRBD1. V shed 0 bases and J 4 bases; nucleotides not matched to a gene: 5. CDR3 length: 15 residues. Germline V gives CDR1 PRHDT, CDR2 FYEKMQ (reference sequence). This CDR3 reads CASSLGGGIGETQYF. The CDR3 DNA reads TGTGCCAGCAGCTTAGGAGGGGGCATAGGAGAGACCCAGTACTTC.